Listed here are 18 T cell receptor beta chains from one sample, sequenced in a study of glioma-infiltrating T cells. TCR alpha and beta CDR3 regions were amplified from RNA using iRepertoire nested multiplex PCR. MiXCR, run by TCRdb on the multiplex PCR reads, gives a single entry per CDR3 protein. The table lists about 89,000 distinct CDR3 sequences, about 25% of them singletons, with approximately 7% in the top ten. What was sequenced was glioma tissue, nonneoplastic brain tissue, or PBMCs (not recorded which). These receptors were taken from a human donor with low-grade glioma or glioblastoma, undergoing nonglioma brain surgery, or in good health (not recorded which).

About this clonotype: Since a much larger clone is just one base distant, this may be a read error. The chain joins TRBV15 to TRBJ2-7; possible D gene TRBD1, 6 bases. CDR3 length: 15 residues. With 2 bases removed from V and 4 bases from J, the gap between germline ends came to 15 bases. Germline CDR1 is LNHNV and CDR2 is YYDKDF (reference sequence). The CDR3 spells CATSRTGAQGYEQYF. The DNA of the CDR3 is TGTGCCACCAGCAGAACCGGGGCCCAGGGGTACGAGCAGTACTTC.

This clonotype was seen many times. The gene calls are TRBV29-1 and TRBJ2-5; TRBD1 might be the D (5 bases). Trimming shortened V by 7 bases and J by 0 bases, and 9 bases separated the two germline ends. CDR1 and CDR2 from the germline V gene are SQVTM and ANQGSEA. CDR3 length: 12 residues. The CDR3, as DNA: TGCAGCGCAAGGGGTTACCAAGAGACCCAGTACTTC. Residues: CSARGYQETQYF.

This clonotype has ten or more counts. This chain's CDR3 is CASSNKRNTEAFF. DNA for the CDR3: TGTGCCAGCAGTAACAAGAGGAACACTGAAGCTTTCTTT. V is TRBV2 and J is TRBJ1-1; D gene unclear. The length of the CDR3 is 13 residues. Per germline, CDR1 SNHLY and CDR2 FYNNEI. The ends were cut back, 5 bases at V and 1 base at J, with 8 bases in the middle.

V is TRBV19 and J is TRBJ2-1; 10 bases fit TRBD2. From germline, CDR1 is LNHDA and CDR2 SQIVND (reference sequence). This CDR3 is 16 amino acids long. J gave up 2 bases and V 6 bases, and 7 bases lay outside the gene matches. CDR3 region: CASRAPSGSTYNEQFF. The CDR3 bases are TGTGCCAGTAGGGCCCCTAGCGGGAGTACCTACAATGAGCAGTTCTTC.

This clonotype was observed a few times. V and J are TRBV5-4 and TRBJ2-3, with 7 bases lining up with TRBD1. Losses at the gene ends were 2 bases for V and 2 bases for J; bases not matched to a gene: 5. Germline V gene lookup returns CDR1 SGHNT and CDR2 YYREEE (reference sequence). The CDR3 is 15 amino acids. CDR3 amino acids: CASSFPTGNTDTQYF. The CDR3 DNA reads TGTGCCAGCAGCTTCCCGACAGGGAACACAGATACGCAGTATTTT.

As regards this clonotype: Given a much more abundant clone one base away, this may be a read error. This chain uses TRBV29-1 with TRBJ2-3; D tentatively reads TRBD1 or TRBD2 (6 bases each). Germline V gene sequence: CDR1 SQVTM, CDR2 ANQGSEA. CDR3 size: 12 residues. CDR3 coding DNA: TGCAGCGTTGTCGGGGGCCGAGATGCGCAGTATTTT. Its protein product is CSVVGGRDAQYF.

This clonotype occurred many times. This chain connects TRBV27 to TRBJ2-1; D unresolved. CDR1 is MNHEY, CDR2 SMNVEV, per germline (reference sequence). The V and J ends lost 4 bases and 8 bases respectively, with 15 bases between them. The CDR3 runs to 14 residues. The CDR3 DNA reads TGTGCCAGCAGTTCCCCGCCTAGGAACCATGAGCAGTTCTTC. This translates into CASSSPPRNHEQFF.

This clonotype was recorded at least ten times. J is TRBJ2-7 and V is TRBV6-4; D call uncertain. This CDR3 region has 16 residues. Deletions cut 2 bases from V and 2 bases from J, with 16 bases between. Looked up from germline, CDR1 is MRHNA and CDR2 is SNTAGT. CDR3 sequence (DNA): TGTGCCAGCAGTGACCCCCCCCCTATCCCAACCTACGAGCAGTACTTC. It specifies CASSDPPPIPTYEQYF.

This clonotype was counted a few times. V and J are TRBV9 and TRBJ1-6; 7 bases fit TRBD1. The CDR3 runs to 17 residues. Per germline, CDR1 SGDLS and CDR2 YYNGEE. Trimming took 3 bases from V and 4 from J; bases not matched to a gene: 10. CDR3 in DNA: TGTGCCAGCAGCGCCCGACAGGGATCCCCTTATAATTCACCCCTCCACTTT. As protein: CASSARQGSPYNSPLHF.

The V and J genes are TRBV2 and TRBJ2-3; D might be TRBD2 (6 bases). CDR1 is SNHLY and CDR2 is FYNNEI in the germline V gene. The CDR3 covers 15 residues. Trimming cost V 4 bases and J 5 bases, with 16 bases left between them. The CDR3 nucleotides are TGTGCCAGCAGTGCACTAGCTGGGCCCAAAGATACGCAGTATTTT. Encoded protein: CASSALAGPKDTQYF.

This clonotype was observed many times. This chain uses TRBV27 with TRBJ2-3; D is undetermined. This CDR3 is 14 amino acids long. Trimming removed 5 bases at V and 6 bases at J, with 15 bases between. Germline values: CDR1 MNHEY, CDR2 SMNVEV (reference sequence). Here the CDR3 DNA reads TGTGCCAGCAGTCCGGGCAGACATACGGATACGCAGTATTTT. It yields the protein CASSPGRHTDTQYF.

The chain joins TRBV5-5 to TRBJ1-5; D is unclear. Germline lookup yields CDR1 SGHKS and CDR2 YYEKEE (reference sequence). The CDR3 runs 13 residues. Trimming stripped 0 bases from V and 9 bases from J, with 10 bases between. CDR3: CASSLEGIRPQHF. The CDR3 DNA is TGTGCCAGCAGCTTGGAAGGGATTCGGCCCCAGCATTTT.

This clonotype was seen many times. The chain links TRBV20-1 to TRBJ2-7; the D is unclear. Germline V gene sequence: CDR1 DFQATT, CDR2 SNEGSKA (reference sequence). The CDR3 is 13 amino acids. V lost 4 bases, J lost 0 bases, and 10 bases lay in between. The CDR3 sequence is CSAMLRSSYEQYF. The DNA of the CDR3 is TGCAGTGCTATGTTGCGGAGCTCCTACGAGCAGTACTTC.

For this clonotype: A single base is all that separates this from a far larger clone, so a read error is likely. This chain uses TRBV5-1 with TRBJ2-5; D remains unclear. This CDR3 region has 12 residues. Germline V gene data show CDR1 as SGHRS and CDR2 as YFSETQ. This chain's CDR3 is CASSLDQETRYF. CDR3 coding DNA: TGCGCCAGCAGCTTGGACCAAGAGACCCGGTACTTC.

Ten or more counts support this clonotype. This chain connects TRBV20-1 to TRBJ1-4; a weak D match, TRBD1 (6 bases). CDR1 DFQATT and CDR2 SNEGSKA come from the germline V gene (reference sequence). The CDR3 is 12 amino acids. The V gene lost 1 base and the J gene lost 12 bases, with 12 bases spanning the gap. The CDR3 region is CSARVPKGELFF. The DNA for the CDR3 is TGCAGTGCTAGAGTCCCCAAGGGGGAACTGTTTTTT.

In the case of this clonotype: It is likely a read error, because the conserved phenylalanine at the end of the CDR3 is missing. The chain uses TRBV5-4 and TRBJ2-1; maybe TRBD1 (5 bases). Germline CDR1 SGHNT, CDR2 YYREEE (reference sequence). This CDR3 region has 12 residues. V was trimmed by 3 bases and J by 9 bases, leaving 10 bases between them. The DNA for the CDR3 is TGTGCCAGCAGCTCAAGGGGTCCTGAGCAGTTCTTA. The encoded protein is CASSSRGPEQFL.

This clonotype was observed at least ten times. CDR3 nucleotide sequence: TGCAGTGCTAGAGATGTGCAGGCAAACTATGGCTACACCTTC. Its translation: CSARDVQANYGYTF. The chain is built from TRBV20-1 and TRBJ1-2; D ambiguous. Germline values: CDR1 DFQATT, CDR2 SNEGSKA (reference sequence). The CDR3 loop spans 14 amino acids. Trimming pared 0 bases from V and 2 bases from J, leaving 10 bases between.

This clonotype was found many times. This clone may be a read error of a much larger clone one base away. As the CDR3 is not closed by the conserved phenylalanine or tryptophan, this likely results from a read error. V gene TRBV27 combines with J gene TRBJ1-1; D is uncertain. The V end lost 2 bases, the J end lost 4 bases, and 17 bases lay between the germline ends. This CDR3 is 16 amino acids long. The germline gives CDR1 MNHEY, CDR2 SMNVEV (reference sequence). CDR3 DNA: TGTGCCAGCAGTTTAGTCCCCCCGGGAGCGGGCACTGAAGCTTTCCTT. This translates into CASSLVPPGAGTEAFL.